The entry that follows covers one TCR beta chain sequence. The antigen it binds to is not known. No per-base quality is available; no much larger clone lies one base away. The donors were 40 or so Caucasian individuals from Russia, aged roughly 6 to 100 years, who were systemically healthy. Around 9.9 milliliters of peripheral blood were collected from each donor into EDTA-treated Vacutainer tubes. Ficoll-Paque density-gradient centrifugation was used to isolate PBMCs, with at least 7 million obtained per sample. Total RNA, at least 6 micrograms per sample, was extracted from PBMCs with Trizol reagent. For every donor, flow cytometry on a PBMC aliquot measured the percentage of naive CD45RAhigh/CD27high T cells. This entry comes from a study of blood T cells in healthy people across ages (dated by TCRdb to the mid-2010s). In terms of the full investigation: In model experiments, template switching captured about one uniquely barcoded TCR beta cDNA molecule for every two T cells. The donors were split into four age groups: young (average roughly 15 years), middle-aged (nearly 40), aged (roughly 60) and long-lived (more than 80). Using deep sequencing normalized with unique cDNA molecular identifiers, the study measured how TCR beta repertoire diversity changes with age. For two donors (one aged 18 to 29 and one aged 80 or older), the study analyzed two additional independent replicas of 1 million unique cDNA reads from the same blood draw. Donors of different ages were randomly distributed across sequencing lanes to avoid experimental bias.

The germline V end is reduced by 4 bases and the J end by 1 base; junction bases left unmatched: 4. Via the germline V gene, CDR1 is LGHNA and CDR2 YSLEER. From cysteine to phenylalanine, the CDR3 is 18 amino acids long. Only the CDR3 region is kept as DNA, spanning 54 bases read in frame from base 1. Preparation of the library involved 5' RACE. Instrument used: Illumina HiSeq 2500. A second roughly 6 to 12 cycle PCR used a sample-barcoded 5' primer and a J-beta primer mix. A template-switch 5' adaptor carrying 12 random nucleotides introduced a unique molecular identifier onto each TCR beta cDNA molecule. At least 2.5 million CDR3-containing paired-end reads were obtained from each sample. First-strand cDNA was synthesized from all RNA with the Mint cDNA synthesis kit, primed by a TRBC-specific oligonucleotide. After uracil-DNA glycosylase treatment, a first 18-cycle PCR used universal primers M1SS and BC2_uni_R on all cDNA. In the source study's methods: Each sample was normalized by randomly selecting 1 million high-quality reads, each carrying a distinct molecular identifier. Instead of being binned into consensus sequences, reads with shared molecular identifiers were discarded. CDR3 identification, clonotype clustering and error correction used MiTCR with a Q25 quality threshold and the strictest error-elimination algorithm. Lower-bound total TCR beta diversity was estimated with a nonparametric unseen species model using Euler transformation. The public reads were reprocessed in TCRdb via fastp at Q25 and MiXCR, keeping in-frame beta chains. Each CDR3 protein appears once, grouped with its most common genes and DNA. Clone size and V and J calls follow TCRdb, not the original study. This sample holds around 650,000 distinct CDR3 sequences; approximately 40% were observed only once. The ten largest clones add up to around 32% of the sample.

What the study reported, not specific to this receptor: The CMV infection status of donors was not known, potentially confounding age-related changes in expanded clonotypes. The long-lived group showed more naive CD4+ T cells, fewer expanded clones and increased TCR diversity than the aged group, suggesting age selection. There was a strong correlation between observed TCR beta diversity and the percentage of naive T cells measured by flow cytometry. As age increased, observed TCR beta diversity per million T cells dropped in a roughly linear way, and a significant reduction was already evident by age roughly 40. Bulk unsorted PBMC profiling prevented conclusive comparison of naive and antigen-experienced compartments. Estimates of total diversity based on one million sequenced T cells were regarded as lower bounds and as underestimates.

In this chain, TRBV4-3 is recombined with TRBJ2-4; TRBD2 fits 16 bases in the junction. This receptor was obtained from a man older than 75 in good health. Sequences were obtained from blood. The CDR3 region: CASSLGTSGGAAKNIQYF. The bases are TGCGCCAGCAGCCTCGGGACTAGCGGGGGGGCCGCCAAAAACATTCAGTACTTC.